This T cell receptor (beta chain) was captured in a study of CD8 T cells in Susac syndrome. It was healthy donors who served as the controls, matched for age and sex. RNA amounts of 0.5 to 1 ug underwent reverse transcription with random hexamers. Via MiXCR, TCRdb re-called the immunoSEQ multiplex PCR reads, giving one row per CDR3 protein. The sample shows approximately 110,000 distinct CDR3 sequences, around 94% of them seen only once. This receptor was obtained from a human donor in good health. Sequenced: CD4+ T cells from PBMCs.

The CDR3 region has the DNA TGCGCCAGCAGCTTGAGCCTAGTCCCCTCCCTCACCTACAATGAGCAGTTCTTC. Translated, it gives CASSLSLVPSLTYNEQFF. This chain connects TRBV5-1 to TRBJ2-1; D ambiguous. This CDR3 region has 18 residues. Germline loops: CDR1 SGHRS, CDR2 YFSETQ. The V end lost 1 base, the J end lost 2 bases, and 19 bases lay between the germline ends.